The 9 T cell receptor beta chains given below trace back to one sample, sequenced in a study of CD8 T cells in Susac syndrome. When the RNA was reverse transcribed, random hexamers were used with an input of roughly 0.5 to 1 ug. TCRdb used MiXCR to reprocess the immunoSEQ multiplex PCR reads, holding one entry per CDR3 protein. This sample has about 94,000 distinct CDR3 sequences, with over 90% found just once. The sequenced material came from CD4+ T cells from PBMCs. These receptors came from a human donor with Susac syndrome.

The chain joins TRBV30 to TRBJ1-1; no definite D call. The V end was cut by 4 bases, the J end by 4 bases, with 19 bases between. The CDR3 totals 15 residues. Germline CDR1 is GTSNPN and CDR2 is SVGIG (reference sequence). This CDR3 is CAWTSRASGSTEAFF. In nucleotides, the CDR3 is TGTGCCTGGACTTCCCGGGCCTCAGGCAGCACTGAAGCTTTCTTT. Filled out from reference TRBV30 and TRBJ1-1, the complete variable domain reads SQTIHQWPATLVQPVGSPLSLECTVEGTSNPNLYWYRQAAGRGLQLLFYSVGIGQISSEVPQNLSASRPQDRQFILSSKKLLLSDSGFYLCAWTSRASGSTEAFFGQGTRLTVV.

The rearrangement links TRBV6-6 to TRBJ2-7, with TRBD2 as a possible D gene (6 bases). Trimming left V 0 bases short and J 5 bases short, with 11 bases between. The CDR3 runs 14 residues. Germline assignment: CDR1 MNHNY and CDR2 SVGAGI (reference sequence). CDR3 DNA: TGTGCCAGCAGTTACTCGGGTTGGAGGGACGAGCAGTACTTC. Translated, it gives CASSYSGWRDEQYF.

The chain joins TRBV6-4 to TRBJ1-2, with 7 bases that match TRBD1. V was clipped by 0 bases and J by 8 bases; unmatched bases: 9. From germline, CDR1 is MRHNA and CDR2 SNTAGT. The CDR3 runs 15 residues. This chain's CDR3 is CASSDSGGGAKGYTF. CDR3 sequence (DNA): TGTGCCAGCAGTGACTCGGGAGGGGGCGCGAAGGGCTACACCTTC.

The rearrangement links TRBV15 to TRBJ2-3, with D uncertain. The CDR3 has 15 amino acids. Trimming cost V 0 bases and J 2 bases, with 9 bases left between them. From germline, CDR1 is LNHNV and CDR2 YYDKDF (reference sequence). CDR3: CATSRDGEVTDTQYF. CDR3 sequence (DNA): TGTGCCACCAGCAGAGATGGCGAGGTCACAGATACGCAGTATTTT.

Only one count was recorded for this clonotype. Here the CDR3 DNA reads TGCGCCAGCAGTGATGAAAGTATGAACACTGAAGCTTTCTTT. Encoded protein: CASSDESMNTEAFF. V and J are TRBV10-2 and TRBJ1-1, with D hard to call. Per the germline V gene, CDR1 is WSHSY and CDR2 is SAAADI. V dropped 3 bases and J dropped 0 bases, with 8 bases sitting between them. CDR3 length: 14 residues.

The chain links TRBV7-2 to TRBJ1-5; 7 bases match TRBD1. Losses at the gene ends were 4 bases for V and 7 bases for J; bases not matched to a gene: 7. The germline V gene has CDR1 SGHTA and CDR2 FQGNSA. The CDR3 sequence is 14 residues long. CDR3 sequence (DNA): TGTGCCAGCAGCTCCCAGGGGGGAGAGCAGCCCCAGCATTTT. Translation: CASSSQGGEQPQHF.

This chain connects TRBV20-1 to TRBJ2-5, with 7 bases lining up with TRBD1. Losses at the gene ends were 3 bases for V and 2 bases for J; bases not matched to a gene: 6. Per the germline V gene, CDR1 is DFQATT and CDR2 is SNEGSKA (reference sequence). The CDR3 consists of 14 residues. The CDR3: CSASKGARQETQYF. CDR3 nucleotides: TGCAGTGCTAGTAAGGGGGCTCGGCAAGAGACCCAGTACTTC.

The chain joins TRBV29-1 to TRBJ1-2; 7 nucleotides line up with TRBD1. V was clipped by 7 bases and J by 5 bases; unmatched bases: 10. This CDR3 is built from 13 residues. The V gene's germline CDR1 is SQVTM and CDR2 ANQGSEA. CDR3 loop: CSARDREEYGYTF. The CDR3 DNA follows: TGCAGCGCCAGAGACAGGGAGGAGTATGGCTACACCTTC.

The chain is built from TRBV11-2 and TRBJ2-5, with 9 bases fitting TRBD1. CDR1 and CDR2 (germline): SGHAT, FQNNGV. V dropped 4 bases and J dropped 4; count of bases not matched to a gene: 7. This CDR3 comprises 15 residues. The CDR3 is CASSSGQGMTETQYF. The DNA for the CDR3 is TGTGCCAGCAGCTCGGGACAGGGAATGACAGAGACCCAGTACTTC.